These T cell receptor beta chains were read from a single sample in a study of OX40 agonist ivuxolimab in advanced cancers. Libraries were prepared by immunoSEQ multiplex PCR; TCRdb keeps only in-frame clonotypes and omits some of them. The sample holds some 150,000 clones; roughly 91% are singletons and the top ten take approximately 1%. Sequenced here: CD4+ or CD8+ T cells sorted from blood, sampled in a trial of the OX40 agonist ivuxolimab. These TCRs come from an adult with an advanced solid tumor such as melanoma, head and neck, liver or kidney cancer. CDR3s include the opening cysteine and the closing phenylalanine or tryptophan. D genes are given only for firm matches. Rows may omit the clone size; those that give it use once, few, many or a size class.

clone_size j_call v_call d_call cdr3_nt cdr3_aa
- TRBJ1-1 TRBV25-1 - TGTGCCAGCAGTGGCAGGGGAGGGACTGAAGCTTTCTTT CASSGRGGTEAFF
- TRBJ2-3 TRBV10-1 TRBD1 TGCGCCAGCAGACCGGGGACAGGGGGAGGCACAGATACGCAGTATTTT CASRPGTGGGTDTQYF
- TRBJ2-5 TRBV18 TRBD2 TGTGCCAGCTCACCTGGGACTAGCGGGGTACAAGAGACCCAGTACTTC CASSPGTSGVQETQYF
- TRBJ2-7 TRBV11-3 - TGTGCCAGCAGCTTAGACGGGGGCCTCTCCTACGAGCAGTACTTC CASSLDGGLSYEQYF
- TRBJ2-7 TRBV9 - TGTGCCAGCAGCACCACGGACGTAGAGCGCCCCTACGAGCAGTACTTC CASSTTDVERPYEQYF
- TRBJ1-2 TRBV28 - TGTGCCAGCAACATACAGGGACCCTATGGCTACACCTTC CASNIQGPYGYTF
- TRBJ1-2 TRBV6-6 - TGTGCCAGCAGGGCGGCTAACTATGGCTACACCTTC CASRAANYGYTF
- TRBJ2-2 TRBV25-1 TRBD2 TGTGCCAGCAGTGGGGGGGCGCACAGCGGGAGTGCCACCGGGGAGCTGTTTTTT CASSGGAHSGSATGELFF
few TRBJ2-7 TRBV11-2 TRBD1 TGTGCCAGCAGCTTATTCCTGCAGGGGGCGAACTACGAGCAGTACTTC CASSLFLQGANYEQYF
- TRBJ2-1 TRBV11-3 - TGTGCCAGCAGCTTAGTCGGCCATGAGCAGTTCTTC CASSLVGHEQFF
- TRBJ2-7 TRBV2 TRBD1 TGTGCCAGCTGGCCGGGACAGGGGAGCGACGAGCAGTACTTC CASWPGQGSDEQYF
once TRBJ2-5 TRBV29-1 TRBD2 TGCAGCGTTGAACGGGAGGAAGGGACCCAGTACTTC CSVEREEGTQYF
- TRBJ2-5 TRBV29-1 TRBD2 TGCAGCGTTGATACGGGAACTAGCGGGACGGAGACCCAGTACTTC CSVDTGTSGTETQYF
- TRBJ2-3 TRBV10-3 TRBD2 TGTGCCATCAGTAGCGGGGGGGCCGGAGATACGCAGTATTTT CAISSGGAGDTQYF
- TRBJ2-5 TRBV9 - TGTGCCAGCAGCGTAGACGGTAGAACGGAGACCCAGTACTTC CASSVDGRTETQYF
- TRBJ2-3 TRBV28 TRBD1 TGTGCCAGCAGTGCTCCTCCACACGACAGGGCAAACACAGATACGCAGTATTTT CASSAPPHDRANTDTQYF
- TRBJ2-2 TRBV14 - TGTGCCAGCAATGGACAGAACACCGGGGAGCTGTTTTTT CASNGQNTGELFF
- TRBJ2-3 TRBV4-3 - TGCGCCAGCAGCCAGGCGCTAAGCACAGATACGCAGTATTTT CASSQALSTDTQYF
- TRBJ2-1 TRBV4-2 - TGTGCCAGCAGCCAAGATGAGTACGGAACGGTCGAGCAGTTCTTC CASSQDEYGTVEQFF
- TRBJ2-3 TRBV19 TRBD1 TGTGCCAGTAATGAAGGACAGGGCCCAGATACGCAGTATTTT CASNEGQGPDTQYF
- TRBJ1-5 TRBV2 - TGTGCCAGCAGCCTAAAACCCACAGGCCTCAATCAGCCCCAGCATTTT CASSLKPTGLNQPQHF
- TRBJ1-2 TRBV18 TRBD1 TGTGCCAGCTCACCCGGGGCAGGGGGCAACTATGGCTACACCTTC CASSPGAGGNYGYTF
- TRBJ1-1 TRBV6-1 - TGTGCCAGCAGTGAAGCCCGGGGGGCTGGGGCTTTCTTT CASSEARGAGAFF
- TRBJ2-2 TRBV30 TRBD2 TGTGCCTGGAGTGAGGGGACTAGAAGGGCCGGGGAGCTGTTTTTT CAWSEGTRRAGELFF
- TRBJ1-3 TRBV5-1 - TGCGCCAGCAGCGAAGGGAGCCCTGGAAACACCATATATTTT CASSEGSPGNTIYF
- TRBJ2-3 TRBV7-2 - TGTGCCAGCACCCGCGACTCCTTCACAGATACGCAGTATTTT CASTRDSFTDTQYF
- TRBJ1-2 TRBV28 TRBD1 TGTGCCAGCCGAGGGGGCCTGGGCTATGGCTACACCTTC CASRGGLGYGYTF
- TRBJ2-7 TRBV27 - TGTGCCAGCAGCTCCCGGCCCATGAGCTCCTACGAGCAGTACTTC CASSSRPMSSYEQYF
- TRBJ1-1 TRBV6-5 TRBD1 TGTGCCAGCAGTTACTCGTACAGGGGATCGGGCACTGAAGCTTTCTTT CASSYSYRGSGTEAFF
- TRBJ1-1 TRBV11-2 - TGTGCCAGCAGCTTATCGGGGGCTGGGACTGAAGCTTTCTTT CASSLSGAGTEAFF
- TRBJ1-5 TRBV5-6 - TGTGCCAGCAGTCTAAACCGGCAGCCCCAGCATTTT CASSLNRQPQHF
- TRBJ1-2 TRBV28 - TGTGCCAGCACCTCCGGGGTACACTATGGCTACACCTTC CASTSGVHYGYTF
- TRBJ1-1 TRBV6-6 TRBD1 TGTGCCAGCACCCGGACAGGGGTTGGAACTGAAGCTTTCTTT CASTRTGVGTEAFF
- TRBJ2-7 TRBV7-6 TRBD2 TGTGCCAGCAGCCGATATAGCGGGGGGACCTCCTACGAGCAGTACTTC CASSRYSGGTSYEQYF
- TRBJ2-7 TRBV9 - TGTGCCAGCAGCCCCCGACAGACTAGGAGCTCCTACGAGCAGTACTTC CASSPRQTRSSYEQYF
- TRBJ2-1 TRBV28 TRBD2 TGTGCCAGCAGTTTAGGAACTAGCGTCACCAATGAGCAGTTCTTC CASSLGTSVTNEQFF
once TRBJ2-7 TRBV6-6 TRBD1 TGTGCCAGCAGTTTCGGGACAGGGGCCTACGAGCAGTACTTC CASSFGTGAYEQYF
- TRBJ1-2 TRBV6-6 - TGTGCCAGCAGCCCCGAAGGCTATGGCTACACCTTC CASSPEGYGYTF